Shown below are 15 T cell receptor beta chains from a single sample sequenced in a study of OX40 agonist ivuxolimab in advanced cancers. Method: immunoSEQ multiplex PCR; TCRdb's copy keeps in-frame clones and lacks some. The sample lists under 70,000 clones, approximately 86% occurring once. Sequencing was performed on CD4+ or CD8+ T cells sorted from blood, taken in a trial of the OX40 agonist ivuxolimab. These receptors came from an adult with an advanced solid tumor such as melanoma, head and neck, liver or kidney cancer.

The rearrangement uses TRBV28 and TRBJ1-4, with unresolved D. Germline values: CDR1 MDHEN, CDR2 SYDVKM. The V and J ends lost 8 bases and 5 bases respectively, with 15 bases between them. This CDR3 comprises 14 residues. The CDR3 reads CASAEGRENEKLFF. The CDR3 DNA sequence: TGTGCCAGCGCCGAAGGACGGGAAAATGAAAAACTGTTTTTT. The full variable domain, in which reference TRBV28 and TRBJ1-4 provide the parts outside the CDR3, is DVKVTQSSRYLVKRTGEKVFLECVQDMDHENMFWYRQDPGLGLRLIYFSYDVKMKEKGDIPEGYSVSREKKERFSLILESASTNQTSMYLCASAEGRENEKLFFGSGTQLSVL.

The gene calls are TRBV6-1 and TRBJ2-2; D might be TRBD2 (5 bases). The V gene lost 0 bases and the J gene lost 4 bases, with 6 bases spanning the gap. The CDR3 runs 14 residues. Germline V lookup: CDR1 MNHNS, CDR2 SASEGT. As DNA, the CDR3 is TGTGCCAGCAGTGAAGCGCGGGTCACCGGGGAGCTGTTTTTT. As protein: CASSEARVTGELFF.

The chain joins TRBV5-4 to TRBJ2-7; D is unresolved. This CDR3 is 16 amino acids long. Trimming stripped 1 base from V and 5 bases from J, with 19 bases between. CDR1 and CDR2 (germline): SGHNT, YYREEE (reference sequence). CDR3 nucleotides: TGTGCCAGCAGCTTGTCGGTGCTACCACTAAAGAACGAGCAGTACTTC. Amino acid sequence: CASSLSVLPLKNEQYF.

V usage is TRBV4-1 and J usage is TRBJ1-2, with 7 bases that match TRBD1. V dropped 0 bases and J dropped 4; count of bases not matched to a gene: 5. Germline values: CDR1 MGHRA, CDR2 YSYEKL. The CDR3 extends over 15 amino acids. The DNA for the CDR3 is TGCGCCAGCAGCCAAGAGACAGGGTTTGGCTATGGCTACACCTTC. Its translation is CASSQETGFGYGYTF.

The CDR3 spells CASSLYGTGNTEAFF. CDR3 bases: TGTGCCAGCAGTTTATACGGGACAGGGAACACTGAAGCTTTCTTT. The chain joins TRBV28 to TRBJ1-1; TRBD1 matches at 8 bases. This CDR3 has 15 residues. Per the germline V gene, CDR1 is MDHEN and CDR2 is SYDVKM. Trimming removed 1 base from V and 1 base from J; junction bases left unmatched: 2.

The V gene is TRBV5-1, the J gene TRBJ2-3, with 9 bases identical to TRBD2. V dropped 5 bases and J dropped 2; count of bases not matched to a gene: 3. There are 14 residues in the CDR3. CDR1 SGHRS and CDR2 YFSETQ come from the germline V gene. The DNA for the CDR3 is TGCGCCAGCAGAAGACTAGCGGTCACAGATACGCAGTATTTT. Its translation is CASRRLAVTDTQYF.

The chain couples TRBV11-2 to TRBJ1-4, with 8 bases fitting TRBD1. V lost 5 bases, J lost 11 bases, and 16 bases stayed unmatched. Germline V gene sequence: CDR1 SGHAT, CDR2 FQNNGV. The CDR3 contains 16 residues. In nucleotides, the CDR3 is TGTGCCAGCAGCACCGGGACAGGCCAACGGAGGGGGAAACTGTTTTTT. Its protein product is CASSTGTGQRRGKLFF.

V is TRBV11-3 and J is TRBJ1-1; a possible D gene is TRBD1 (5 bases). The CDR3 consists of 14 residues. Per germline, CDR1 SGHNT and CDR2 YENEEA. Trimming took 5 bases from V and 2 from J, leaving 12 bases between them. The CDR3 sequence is CASSLSGDNTEAFF. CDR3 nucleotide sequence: TGTGCCAGCAGCCTCTCCGGGGACAACACTGAAGCTTTCTTT. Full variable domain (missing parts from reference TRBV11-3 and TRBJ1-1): EAGVVQSPRYKIIEKKQPVAFWCNPISGHNTLYWYLQNLGQGPELLIRYENEEAVDDSQLPKDRFSAERLKGVDSTLKIQPAELGDSAVYLCASSLSGDNTEAFFGQGTRLTVV.

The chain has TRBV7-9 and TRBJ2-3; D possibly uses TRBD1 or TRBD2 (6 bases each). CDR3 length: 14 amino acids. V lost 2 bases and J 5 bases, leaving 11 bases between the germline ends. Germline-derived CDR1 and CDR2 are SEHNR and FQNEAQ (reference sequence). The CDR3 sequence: CASSLIGGKDTQYF. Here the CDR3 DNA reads TGTGCCAGCAGCTTAATCGGGGGCAAAGATACGCAGTATTTT.

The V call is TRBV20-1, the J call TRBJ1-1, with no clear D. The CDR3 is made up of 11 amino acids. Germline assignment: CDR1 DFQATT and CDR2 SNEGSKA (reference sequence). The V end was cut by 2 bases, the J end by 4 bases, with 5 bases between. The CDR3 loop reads CSARPGTEAFF. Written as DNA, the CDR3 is TGCAGTGCTAGACCAGGCACTGAAGCTTTCTTT.

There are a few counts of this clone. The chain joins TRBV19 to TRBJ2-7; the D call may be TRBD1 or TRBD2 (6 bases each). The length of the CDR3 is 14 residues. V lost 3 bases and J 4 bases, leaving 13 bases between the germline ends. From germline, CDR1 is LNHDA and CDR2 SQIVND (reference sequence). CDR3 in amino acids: CASSMSGGEYEQYF. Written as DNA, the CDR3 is TGTGCCAGTAGTATGTCCGGGGGCGAGTACGAGCAGTACTTC. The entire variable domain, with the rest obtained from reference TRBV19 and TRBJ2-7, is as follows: DGGITQSPKYLFRKEGQNVTLSCEQNLNHDAMYWYRQDPGQGLRLIYYSQIVNDFQKGDIAEGYSVSREKKESFPLTVTSAQKNPTAFYLCASSMSGGEYEQYFGPGTRLTVT.

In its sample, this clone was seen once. The CDR3 DNA sequence: TGTGCCAGCAGTTCCCTCTACCGGGGGGACCTCGAGCAGTACTTC. It translates to CASSSLYRGDLEQYF. This rearrangement joins TRBV6-5 to TRBJ2-7; 7 bases agree with TRBD2. Trimming took 4 bases from V and 6 from J; bases not matched to a gene: 12. Germline V CDR1 and CDR2: MNHEY, SVGAGI. The CDR3 consists of 15 residues.

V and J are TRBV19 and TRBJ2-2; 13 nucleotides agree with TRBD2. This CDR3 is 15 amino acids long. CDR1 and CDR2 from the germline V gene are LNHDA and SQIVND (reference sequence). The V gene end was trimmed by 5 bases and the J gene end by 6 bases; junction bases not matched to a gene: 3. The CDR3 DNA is TGTGCCAGTAGTCCCGGACTAGCGGGAGCCGGGGAGCTGTTTTTT. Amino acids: CASSPGLAGAGELFF. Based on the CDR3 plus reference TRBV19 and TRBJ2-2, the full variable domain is DGGITQSPKYLFRKEGQNVTLSCEQNLNHDAMYWYRQDPGQGLRLIYYSQIVNDFQKGDIAEGYSVSREKKESFPLTVTSAQKNPTAFYLCASSPGLAGAGELFFGEGSRLTVL.

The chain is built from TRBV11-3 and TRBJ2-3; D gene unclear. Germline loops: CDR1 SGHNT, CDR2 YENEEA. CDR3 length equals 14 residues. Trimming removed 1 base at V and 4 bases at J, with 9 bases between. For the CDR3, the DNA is TGTGCCAGCAGCTTAGGTAGCTTGTCAGATACGCAGTATTTT. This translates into CASSLGSLSDTQYF.

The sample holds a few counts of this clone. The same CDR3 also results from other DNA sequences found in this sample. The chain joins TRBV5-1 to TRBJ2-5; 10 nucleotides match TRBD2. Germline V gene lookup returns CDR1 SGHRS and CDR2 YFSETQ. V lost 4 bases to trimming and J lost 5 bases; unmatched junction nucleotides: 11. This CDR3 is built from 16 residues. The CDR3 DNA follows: TGCGCCAGCAGCAGCACTAGCGGGGAGGGATGGGAGACCCAGTACTTC. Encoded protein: CASSSTSGEGWETQYF.